This T cell receptor (beta chain) was captured by sequencing in a study of blood T cell repertoires in COVID-19 (dated by TCRdb to about 2020). Regarding the study in general: Samples covering the acute and convalescent phases of COVID-19 were provided by collaborators in the United States, Italy and Spain. The prospective study material was composed of cDNA or gDNA derived from T cells, B-cell-depleted T cells, or PBMCs. Deeply sampled blood TCRbeta repertoires from subjects exposed to, actively infected with, or recovered from COVID-19 were included in the dataset. The repertoires were released in a freely available public database intended as a resource for research on the immune response to SARS-CoV-2. The samples were drawn from two sources: the first 160 participants of the ongoing ImmuneRACE study, and over 950 subjects contributed by 6 global collaborators. Sample metadata almost always included a de-identified subject ID, COVID-19 status, age in years and sex. HLA class I and class II types, where available, came from metadata supplied by the sample provider rather than from assay-based typing.

The immunoSEQ Assay, a bias-controlled multiplex PCR, was used to amplify TCRbeta CDR3 regions from genomic DNA. Per the authors' processing: Within the assay, amplification of reference gene primers was used to estimate how many nucleated cells each sample contained. To quantify the absolute abundance of each unique TCRbeta CDR3 rearrangement, sequence reads were collapsed and filtered. For each sample, productive Simpson clonality was calculated as the square root of Simpson's diversity index over productive rearrangements. Held by TCRdb, this immuneACCESS table contains in-frame sequences only and omits some clones. Under half of the omission traces to an unresolved V gene where checked; the cause of the rest is unknown. V and J calls and clone size come straight from that table; D and trimming were deduced from the DNA. The sample table holds some 16,000 clones, of which around 88% were seen once. The ten largest clones add up to roughly an eighth of the sample.

Summary of the overall study and its limitations: How much clinical and demographic metadata was included differed by source and by participant, and the metadata was provided uncurated.

This clone was seen only a few times. The clone's antigen remains unknown. Base qualities are missing; no much larger clone stands one base away. Whole blood was collected in K2EDTA tubes by collaborating institutions according to the institutions' own protocols. For TCRbeta analysis, collaborators shipped samples as frozen whole blood, isolated PBMCs, or DNA extracted from either of those sample types. The sequenced material came from peripheral blood. The sequence was collected from a human donor in a cohort sampled during active COVID-19.

The sequence in DNA is TGTGCCAGTAGTGACCGGACAGGGCCGAATGGCTACACCTTC. Its coded protein is CASSDRTGPNGYTF. The rearrangement joined TRBV19 to TRBJ1-2; 8 of the junction bases match TRBD1. From a lookup of the germline V gene (reference sequence), CDR1 and CDR2 are LNHDA and SQIVND. The CDR3 numbers 14 residues from cysteine through phenylalanine. The DNA shown is the 42-base CDR3, in frame from base 1. V ends up 5 bases short and J 6 bases short, with an unmatched junction base count of 8. With all but the CDR3 taken from the reference TRBV19 and TRBJ1-2 genes, the full variable domain is: DGGITQSPKYLFRKEGQNVTLSCEQNLNHDAMYWYRQDPGQGLRLIYYSQIVNDFQKGDIAEGYSVSREKKESFPLTVTSAQKNPTAFYLCASSDRTGPNGYTFGSGTRLTVV.